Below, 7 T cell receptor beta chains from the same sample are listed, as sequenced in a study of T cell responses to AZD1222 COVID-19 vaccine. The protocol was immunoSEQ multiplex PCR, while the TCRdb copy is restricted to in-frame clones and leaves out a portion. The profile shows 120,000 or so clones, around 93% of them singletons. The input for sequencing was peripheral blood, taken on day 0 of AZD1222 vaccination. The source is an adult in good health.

Here the CDR3 reads CASSLAPRAGWNTEAFF. The CDR3 coding sequence is TGTGCCAGCAGCTTGGCCCCCCGGGCAGGGTGGAACACTGAAGCTTTCTTT. This chain links TRBV5-5 with TRBJ1-1; D may be TRBD1 (5 bases). Trimming left V 0 bases short and J 1 base short, with 16 bases between. The CDR3 contains 17 residues. The V gene's germline CDR1 is SGHKS and CDR2 YYEKEE (reference sequence).

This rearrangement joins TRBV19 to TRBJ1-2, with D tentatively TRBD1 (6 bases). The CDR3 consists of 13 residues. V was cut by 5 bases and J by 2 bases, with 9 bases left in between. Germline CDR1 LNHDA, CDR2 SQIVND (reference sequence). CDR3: CASSPQGNYGYTF. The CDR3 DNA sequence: TGTGCCAGTAGTCCTCAGGGGAACTATGGCTACACCTTC.

CDR3 DNA: TGTGCCAGCCAGGGTCGGGGCAATCAGCCCCAGCATTTT. It yields the protein CASQGRGNQPQHF. The rearrangement links TRBV6-5 to TRBJ1-5, with D tentatively TRBD1 (5 bases). V was pared by 8 bases and J by 2 bases, with 10 bases between. The CDR3 totals 13 residues. In germline, CDR1 is MNHEY, CDR2 SVGAGI.

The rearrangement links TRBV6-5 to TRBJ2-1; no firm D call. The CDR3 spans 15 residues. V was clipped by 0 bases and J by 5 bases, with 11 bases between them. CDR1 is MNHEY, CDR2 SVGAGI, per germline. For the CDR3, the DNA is TGTGCCAGCAGTTACTCGTGGAGAGTTGACAATGAGCAGTTCTTC. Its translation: CASSYSWRVDNEQFF.

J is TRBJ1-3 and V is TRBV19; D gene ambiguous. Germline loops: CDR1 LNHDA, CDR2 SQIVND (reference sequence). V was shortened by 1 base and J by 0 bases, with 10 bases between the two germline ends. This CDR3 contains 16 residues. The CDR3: CASSIGTQSSGNTIYF. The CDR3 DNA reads TGTGCCAGTAGTATAGGCACGCAAAGCTCTGGAAACACCATATATTTT.

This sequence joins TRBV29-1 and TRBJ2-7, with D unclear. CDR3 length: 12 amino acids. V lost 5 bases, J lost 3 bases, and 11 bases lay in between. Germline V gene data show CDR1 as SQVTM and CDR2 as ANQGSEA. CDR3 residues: CSVSGLSYEQYF. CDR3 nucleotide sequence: TGCAGCGTTAGTGGGCTCAGCTACGAGCAGTACTTC.

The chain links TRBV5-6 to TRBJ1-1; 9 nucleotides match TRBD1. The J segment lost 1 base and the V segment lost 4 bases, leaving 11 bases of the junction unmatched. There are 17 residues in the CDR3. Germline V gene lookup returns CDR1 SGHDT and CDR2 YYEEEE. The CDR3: CASSRIMTGGRNTEAFF. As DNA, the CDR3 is TGTGCCAGCAGCCGGATCATGACAGGGGGACGGAACACTGAAGCTTTCTTT.